The rows below give T cell receptor beta chains drawn from one sample of a study of T cell repertoires in cytomegalovirus infection. Using its own MiXCR run on the reads, TCRdb lists one record per CDR3 protein. Here the sample spans fewer than 550,000 distinct CDR3 sequences, roughly 30% being singletons. Sequenced input: PBMCs. These receptor sequences come from a human donor in good health (CMV status not recorded). Some clones in this sample may be carry-over from other donors' samples. The CDR3 runs from the conserved cysteine through the conserved F or W. The D gene is left open where the match is weak. The size field is filled for only some rows; it gives once, few, many or a size class.

>14|many|TRBJ1-4|TRBV7-2|-
CASSLKGAGEKLFF
TGTGCCAGCAGCTTAAAGGGTGCGGGTGAAAAACTGTTTTTT
>14|few|TRBJ2-7|TRBV7-8|TRBD1
CASSWGDRDYEQYF
TGTGCCAGCAGCTGGGGGGACAGGGACTACGAGCAGTACTTC
>14|-|TRBJ1-2|TRBV6-1|-
CASSWDFPNYGYTF
TGTGCCAGCAGTTGGGACTTCCCGAACTATGGCTACACCTTC
>15|few|TRBJ2-7|TRBV6-2/TRBV6-3|-
CASSYSRVISYEQYF
TGTGCCAGCAGTTACTCGAGAGTGATCTCCTACGAGCAGTACTTC
>14|few|TRBJ1-1|TRBV29-1|-
CSVAHYGRTTEAFF
TGCAGCGTCGCCCATTACGGTCGAACAACTGAAGCTTTCTTT
>14|few|TRBJ2-7|TRBV28|-
CASSSTGYAYEQYF
TGTGCCAGCAGTTCCACAGGATATGCCTACGAGCAGTACTTC
>12|many|TRBJ2-4|TRBV7-8|-
CASSLEGNIQYF
TGTGCCAGCAGCTTAGAAGGAAACATTCAGTACTTC
>13|few|TRBJ1-6|TRBV6-1|-
CATTPPGNSPLHF
TGTGCCACCACCCCCCCAGGAAATTCACCCCTCCACTTT
>11|many|TRBJ2-7|TRBV6-1|-
CAGRTDYEQYF
TGTGCCGGTAGGACAGATTACGAGCAGTACTTC
>13|few|TRBJ2-5|TRBV10-3|-
CAISAVLQETQYF
TGTGCCATCAGTGCCGTCCTGCAAGAGACCCAGTACTTC
>15|many|TRBJ2-3|TRBV7-2|-
CASSPQGTSTDTQYF
TGTGCCAGCAGCCCACAGGGGACTAGCACAGATACGCAGTATTTT
>14|-|TRBJ2-6|TRBV24-1|-
CATSGLGDMDVLTF
TGTGCCACCAGTGGCCTAGGGGACATGGACGTCCTGACTTTC
>16|-|TRBJ1-1|TRBV7-8|TRBD1
CASSLAGTVRNTQAFF
TGTGCCAGCAGCTTAGCGGGGACAGTTAGGAACACTCAAGCTTTCTTT
>16|-|TRBJ2-5|TRBV28|-
CASSFQRPGVGETQYF
TGTGCCAGCAGTTTCCAGCGTCCAGGGGTGGGAGAGACCCAGTACTTC
>16|many|TRBJ1-1|TRBV7-2|TRBD1
CASSARQGLPNTEAFF
TGTGCCAGCAGCGCCCGACAGGGACTTCCTAACACTGAAGCTTTCTTT
>14|-|TRBJ1-6|TRBV6-2/TRBV6-3|-
CASSPGSLNSPLHF
TGTGCCAGCAGTCCGGGATCATTAAATTCACCCCTCCACTTT
>14|few|TRBJ2-5|TRBV29-1|-
CSVEEGQTQETQYF
TGCAGCGTTGAAGAGGGGCAGACCCAAGAGACCCAGTACTTC
>15|-|TRBJ2-1|TRBV4-2|TRBD1
CASSPGQGEDNEQFF
TGTGCCAGCAGCCCGGGACAGGGTGAGGATAATGAGCAGTTCTTC
>15|-|TRBJ1-5|TRBV2|TRBD1
CASSGQGLGNQPQHF
TGTGCCAGCTCGGGACAGGGTTTGGGCAATCAGCCCCAGCATTTT
>15|-|TRBJ2-5|TRBV24-1|TRBD1
CATSDPTGGDETQYF
TGTGCCACCAGTGACCCTACAGGGGGCGATGAGACCCAGTACTTC
>16|few|TRBJ2-6|TRBV27|-
CASSPTQGWGANVLTF
TGTGCCAGCAGTCCCACCCAGGGGTGGGGGGCCAACGTCCTGACTTTC
>10|-|TRBJ2-1|TRBV6-1|-
CDLGKNEQFF
TGTGACCTCGGGAAGAATGAGCAGTTCTTC
>16|few|TRBJ2-3|TRBV7-6|TRBD2
CASRGRLAGGTDTQYF
TGTGCCAGCAGAGGAAGACTAGCGGGGGGCACAGATACGCAGTATTTT
>14|few|TRBJ2-2|TRBV6-5|-
CASSYDPETGELFF
TGTGCCAGCAGTTACGATCCGGAGACCGGGGAGCTGTTTTTT
>16|-|TRBJ1-6|TRBV20-1|TRBD1
CSAQTHGGTVNSPLHF
TGCAGTGCGCAGACCCATGGGGGGACAGTTAATTCACCCCTCCACTTT
>14|-|TRBJ1-6|TRBV2|-
CASTGTWGNSPLHF
TGTGCCAGCACCGGGACCTGGGGCAATTCACCCCTCCACTTT
>16|few|TRBJ1-2|TRBV20-1|-
CSARDHRPGFAFGYTF
TGCAGTGCTAGAGATCATCGGCCGGGCTTCGCTTTTGGCTACACCTTC
>16|-|TRBJ2-4|TRBV6-6|-
CASSPSSGAPGNIQYF
TGTGCCAGCTCCCCATCGTCGGGGGCTCCCGGGAACATTCAGTACTTC
>14|many|TRBJ2-6|TRBV6-6|-
CASSSSSGANVLTF
TGTGCCAGCAGTTCAAGCTCTGGGGCCAACGTCCTGACTTTC
>13|few|TRBJ1-2|TRBV12-3/TRBV12-4|TRBD1
CASRGTGPYGYTF
TGTGCCAGCAGGGGGACAGGGCCATATGGCTACACCTTC
>13|few|TRBJ2-1|TRBV19|TRBD2
CASTGGRFNEQFF
TGTGCCAGCACGGGGGGGCGGTTTAATGAGCAGTTCTTC